Listed below are T cell receptor beta chains from one sample, sequenced in a study of blood T cells in healthy people across ages. TCRdb re-analysed the 5' RACE reads in MiXCR, keeping a single row per CDR3 protein. This sample has hundreds of thousands of distinct CDR3 sequences, with about half found just once. What was sequenced was blood. The source of these receptors is a man at least 80 years old in good health. Both conserved end residues are part of each CDR3. The order of the fields is J gene, D gene, clone size, V gene, CDR3 length, CDR3 protein, CDR3 DNA. D genes are given only for firm matches. The size entry is marked missing in some rows and otherwise reads once, few, many or a size class.

TRBJ2-5 | - | few | TRBV7-9 | 14 | CASSSDGNFGRQYF | TGTGCCAGCAGCTCGGACGGGAACTTTGGAAGGCAGTACTTC
TRBJ2-7 | - | - | TRBV6-1 | 15 | CASRGVQAPAYEQYF | TGTGCCAGCAGAGGAGTGCAGGCCCCCGCCTACGAGCAGTACTTC
TRBJ2-7 | TRBD2 | - | TRBV2 | 16 | CASETGTSGLSYEQYF | TGTGCCAGTGAAACCGGGACTAGCGGTCTCTCCTACGAGCAGTACTTC
TRBJ2-7 | - | - | TRBV5-1 | 14 | CASSLAGGRIEQYF | TGCGCCAGCAGCTTGGCGGGGGGCCGAATCGAGCAGTACTTC
TRBJ2-7 | TRBD2 | - | TRBV6-1 | 13 | CASGLVRLGEQYF | TGTGCCAGCGGACTAGTGAGGCTCGGCGAGCAGTACTTC
TRBJ2-3 | TRBD1 | - | TRBV7-2 | 20 | CASSRTGTGPWAGVTDTQYF | TGTGCCAGCAGTCGTACCGGGACAGGGCCTTGGGCGGGAGTTACAGATACGCAGTATTTT
TRBJ2-7 | TRBD1 | few | TRBV7-3 | 15 | CASSSPGTGIYEQYF | TGTGCCAGCAGTTCACCCGGGACAGGGATATACGAGCAGTACTTC
TRBJ2-5 | - | - | TRBV28 | 12 | CASSFVKETQYF | TGTGCCAGCAGTTTTGTCAAGGAGACCCAGTACTTC
TRBJ2-7 | - | - | TRBV20-1 | 14 | CSARLSGYSYEQYF | TGCAGTGCTAGACTGTCCGGCTATAGTTACGAGCAGTACTTC
TRBJ2-2 | - | - | TRBV7-9 | 14 | CASSLQENTGELFF | TGTGCCAGCAGCTTACAGGAGAACACCGGGGAGCTGTTTTTT
TRBJ2-7 | TRBD1 | once | TRBV29-1 | 13 | CSVEGTGINEQYF | TGCAGCGTTGAAGGGACAGGGATCAATGAGCAGTACTTC
TRBJ2-7 | - | - | TRBV27 | 13 | CASSPTGNREQYF | TGTGCCAGCAGTCCCACAGGGAACCGCGAGCAGTACTTC
TRBJ2-6 | - | once | TRBV7-2 | 17 | CASSLVRLGSGANVLTF | TGTGCCAGCAGCTTAGTAAGACTGGGCTCTGGGGCCAACGTCCTGACTTTC
TRBJ1-5 | TRBD1 | - | TRBV11-1 | 20 | CASSLEGLQGPYKSNQPQHF | TGTGCCAGCAGCTTAGAAGGTCTACAGGGGCCCTATAAGAGCAATCAGCCCCAGCATTTT
TRBJ2-7 | - | - | TRBV14 | 15 | CASSLVSGPTYEQYF | TGTGCCAGCAGCCTGGTCTCGGGACCTACCTACGAGCAGTACTTC
TRBJ2-7 | - | - | TRBV30 | 14 | CAWSVLVTSYEQYF | TGTGCCTGGAGTGTACTTGTGACCTCCTACGAGCAGTACTTC
TRBJ1-5 | TRBD1 | - | TRBV4-1 | 16 | CASSQERQGADQPQHF | TGCGCCAGCAGCCAAGAACGGCAGGGGGCCGATCAGCCCCAGCATTTT
TRBJ2-3 | - | - | TRBV15 | 15 | CATSSRRGGRDTQYF | TGTGCCACCAGCAGTAGGAGGGGGGGTCGGGATACGCAGTATTTT
TRBJ2-1 | TRBD2 | many | TRBV4-3 | 15 | CASSSSGRAYDEQFF | TGCGCCAGCAGCTCTAGCGGGAGGGCCTACGATGAGCAGTTCTTC
TRBJ2-3 | - | - | TRBV28 | 13 | CALTPSSTGTQYF | TGTGCCCTCACACCCTCTAGCACAGGTACGCAGTATTTT
TRBJ2-5 | - | - | TRBV7-7 | 14 | CAGWDRGNNNEQYF | TGTGCCGGGTGGGATCGGGGGAACAACAATGAGCAGTACTTC
TRBJ2-7 | TRBD1 | - | TRBV7-2 | 15 | CASSKQTGPSYEQYF | TGTGCCAGCAGCAAACAGACAGGGCCTTCCTACGAGCAGTACTTC
TRBJ2-3 | - | - | TRBV19 | 14 | CASSEGSGTDTQYF | TGTGCCAGTAGTGAGGGGTCGGGCACAGATACGCAGTATTTT
TRBJ2-1 | - | - | TRBV11-3 | 15 | CASTTSGSSYNEQFF | TGTGCCAGCACCACCTCGGGGAGCTCCTACAATGAGCAGTTCTTC
TRBJ2-1 | - | few | TRBV5-1 | 13 | CASSLRVYNEQFF | TGCGCCAGCAGCTTGCGAGTGTACAATGAGCAGTTCTTC
TRBJ2-1 | TRBD1 | - | TRBV6-6 | 15 | CASKQIGQGHNEQFF | TGTGCCAGCAAACAAATAGGACAGGGTCACAATGAGCAGTTCTTC
TRBJ2-1 | - | many | TRBV7-9 | 16 | CASTLPRDGSYNEQFF | TGTGCCAGCACCCTCCCCAGAGACGGGTCCTACAATGAGCAGTTCTTC
TRBJ2-7 | TRBD2 | few | TRBV18 | 14 | CASSPGLAPYEQYF | TGTGCCAGCTCCCCGGGACTAGCGCCCTACGAGCAGTACTTC
TRBJ2-7 | TRBD2 | - | TRBV3-1 | 15 | CASSHSLAGGYEQYF | TGTGCCAGCAGCCATAGTCTAGCGGGAGGTTACGAGCAGTACTTC
TRBJ2-7 | TRBD2 | - | TRBV24-1 | 15 | CATSDFGGGSYEQYF | TGTGCCACCAGTGATTTTGGGGGGGGGTCCTACGAGCAGTACTTC
TRBJ1-1 | TRBD1 | - | TRBV27 | 14 | CASSFGTGATEAFF | TGTGCCAGCAGTTTTGGGACAGGGGCCACTGAAGCTTTCTTT
TRBJ2-2 | - | - | TRBV29-1 | 10 | CVVRFGELFF | -
TRBJ2-7 | - | few | TRBV10-3 | 12 | CAISELMYEQYF | TGTGCCATCAGTGAGTTGATGTACGAGCAGTACTTC
TRBJ2-2 | TRBD2 | - | TRBV7-2 | 18 | CASSLDLLAGAGTGELFF | TGTGCCAGCAGCTTAGATCTCCTAGCGGGAGCGGGGACCGGGGAGCTGTTTTTT
TRBJ2-7 | TRBD2 | - | TRBV6-1 | 14 | CASSGLAGRSEQYF | TGTGCCAGCAGTGGCCTAGCGGGTCGTAGCGAGCAGTACTTC
TRBJ2-1 | - | few | TRBV7-2 | 15 | CASSFRRENIHEQFF | TGTGCCAGCAGCTTTCGGCGGGAAAATATCCATGAGCAGTTCTTC
TRBJ1-2 | - | - | TRBV20-1 | 17 | CSARDRVEGRSNYGYTF | TGCAGTGCTAGAGATCGCGTCGAGGGACGGAGTAACTATGGCTACACCTTC
TRBJ2-1 | TRBD2 | - | TRBV20-1 | 16 | CSAGPNLAGVRHEQFF | TGCAGTGCTGGGCCCAATCTAGCGGGAGTTCGACATGAGCAGTTCTTC
TRBJ2-5 | TRBD2 | - | TRBV20-1 | 15 | CSATGLADHYNEQYF | TGCAGTGCAACGGGACTAGCGGACCACTACAATGAGCAGTACTTC
TRBJ2-3 | - | - | TRBV7-6 | 12 | CASGRGRDTQYF | TGTGCCAGCGGCCGTGGTAGGGATACGCAGTATTTT
TRBJ2-5 | TRBD1 | few | TRBV27 | 13 | CASSFGTGVTQYF | TGTGCCAGCAGTTTCGGGACAGGGGTGACCCAGTACTTC
TRBJ1-6 | - | few | TRBV6-5 | 15 | CASSYNQGIGSPLHF | TGTGCCAGCAGTTACAATCAGGGCATCGGTTCACCCCTCCACTTT